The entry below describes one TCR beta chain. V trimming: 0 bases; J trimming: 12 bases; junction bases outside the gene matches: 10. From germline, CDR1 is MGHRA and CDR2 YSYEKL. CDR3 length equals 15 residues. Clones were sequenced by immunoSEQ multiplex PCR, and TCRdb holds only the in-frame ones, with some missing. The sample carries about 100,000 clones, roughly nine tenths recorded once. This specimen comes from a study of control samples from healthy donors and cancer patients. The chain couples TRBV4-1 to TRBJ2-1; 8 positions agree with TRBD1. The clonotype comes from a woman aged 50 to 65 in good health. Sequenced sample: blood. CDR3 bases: TGCGCCAGCAGCCAAGAGGACAGGGACGGCGGGATGCAGTTCTTC. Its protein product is CASSQEDRDGGMQFF.